This T cell receptor beta chain came from a study of neurological immune-mediated disorders. This clonotype has ten or more counts. As for the cDNA, it was generated by 5'RACE with 10-nucleotide random UMIs. TCRdb itself ran the 5' RACE reads through MiXCR, one entry per CDR3 protein. Among about 81,000 distinct CDR3 sequences listed, 4.3% were seen once. This sample's time point: longitudinal time-point 3. From germline, CDR1 is DFQATT and CDR2 SNEGSKA (reference sequence). This CDR3 has 16 residues. Trimming took off 3 bases at V and 3 bases at J, with 18 bases between the two ends. The specimen sequenced was PBMCs. The chain uses TRBV20-1 and TRBJ1-5, with D tentatively TRBD1 (5 bases). This clonotype was obtained from an older woman with multiple sclerosis. The CDR3 protein is CSASTHRDSYNQPQHF. The CDR3, as DNA: TGCAGTGCTAGCACCCACCGAGACAGTTACAATCAGCCCCAGCATTTT.